One sample yielded the 25 T cell receptor beta chains listed below, sequenced in a study of OX40 agonist ivuxolimab in advanced cancers. TCRdb's copy holds only in-frame clones and misses some; the assay was immunoSEQ multiplex PCR. The profile shows 60,000 to 75,000 clones, around 92% of them singletons. The specimen comprised CD4+ or CD8+ T cells sorted from blood, sampled in a trial of the OX40 agonist ivuxolimab. The receptors stem from an adult with an advanced solid tumor such as melanoma, head and neck, liver or kidney cancer.

The chain couples TRBV11-2 to TRBJ2-7; D is unclear. V lost 5 bases and J 7 bases, leaving 12 bases between the germline ends. The CDR3 spans 12 residues. The germline V gene encodes CDR1 SGHAT and CDR2 FQNNGV. CDR3: CASSPSQWEQYF. The CDR3 DNA sequence: TGTGCCAGCAGCCCGTCCCAGTGGGAGCAGTACTTC. The complete variable domain, with remaining parts taken from reference TRBV11-2 and TRBJ2-7, reads EAGVAQSPRYKIIEKRQSVAFWCNPISGHATLYWYQQILGQGPKLLIQFQNNGVVDDSQLPKDRFSAERLKGVDSTLKIQPAKLEDSAVYLCASSPSQWEQYFGPGTRLTVT.

The chain links TRBV18 to TRBJ2-1; 7 positions match TRBD2. There are 15 residues in the CDR3. Germline CDR1 is KGHSH and CDR2 is LQKENI. J gave up 7 bases and V 3 bases, and 9 bases lay outside the gene matches. In DNA form, the CDR3 reads TGTGCCAGCTCACCCCTCCGGGGTAGCGGGAATGAGCAGTTCTTC. Protein: CASSPLRGSGNEQFF.

The chain links TRBV29-1 to TRBJ2-1; D gene unclear. V was pared by 8 bases and J by 10 bases, with 15 bases between. From germline, CDR1 is SQVTM and CDR2 ANQGSEA. The CDR3 spans 11 residues. This chain's CDR3 is CSFLSAQEQFF. Here the CDR3 DNA reads TGCAGCTTCCTCTCTGCACAGGAGCAGTTCTTC.

This chain connects TRBV4-1 to TRBJ2-6; D may be TRBD1 (5 bases). The V gene lost 0 bases and the J gene lost 2 bases, with 14 bases spanning the gap. Germline lookup yields CDR1 MGHRA and CDR2 YSYEKL. This CDR3 spans 18 amino acids. DNA for the CDR3: TGCGCCAGCAGCCAAGATGACAGTTTTAGCCCTGGGGCCAACGTCCTGACTTTC. Residues: CASSQDDSFSPGANVLTF.

The V and J genes are TRBV19 and TRBJ2-5; no definite D call. CDR3 length: 12 residues. Trimming stripped 6 bases from V and 2 bases from J, with 7 bases between. Germline V gene lookup returns CDR1 LNHDA and CDR2 SQIVND (reference sequence). CDR3 sequence (DNA): TGTGCCAGTAGAGGGATACAAGAGACCCAGTACTTC. Its translation is CASRGIQETQYF.

The chain is built from TRBV9 and TRBJ1-3, with TRBD1 identical over 9 bases. The V segment lost 4 bases and the J segment 4 bases; nucleotides outside the gene matches: 6. The germline gives CDR1 SGDLS, CDR2 YYNGEE. The CDR3 spans 15 residues. The CDR3 sequence: CASSPRTGDGNTIYF. In DNA form, the CDR3 reads TGTGCCAGCAGCCCCCGGACAGGGGACGGAAACACCATATATTTT.

The V and J genes are TRBV5-1 and TRBJ2-1; 8 nucleotides agree with TRBD2. V lost 1 base to trimming and J lost 0 bases; unmatched junction nucleotides: 3. CDR3 length equals 16 residues. Germline CDR1 and CDR2: SGHRS and YFSETQ. The CDR3 coding sequence is TGCGCCAGCAGCTTGACCAGCGGGAGCTCCTACAATGAGCAGTTCTTC. Translating it yields CASSLTSGSSYNEQFF.

The J gene is TRBJ2-7, the V gene TRBV4-1, with 9 bases that match TRBD1. V lost 0 bases to trimming and J lost 1 base; unmatched junction nucleotides: 4. The germline V gene encodes CDR1 MGHRA and CDR2 YSYEKL. This CDR3 has 16 amino acids. DNA of the CDR3: TGCGCCAGCAGCCAAGATGCGGGGACAGGGTCCTACGAGCAGTACTTC. Translated: CASSQDAGTGSYEQYF.

In its sample, this clone was seen once. The chain has TRBV19 and TRBJ2-7; either TRBD1 or TRBD2 may supply D (6 bases each). Trimming shortened V by 3 bases and J by 4 bases, and 19 bases separated the two germline ends. There are 16 residues in the CDR3. The V gene's germline CDR1 is LNHDA and CDR2 SQIVND (reference sequence). CDR3 sequence reads: CASSIASRGRGYEQYF. The CDR3 DNA reads TGTGCCAGTAGTATCGCCTCCCGGGGGCGAGGATACGAGCAGTACTTC.

The rearrangement joins TRBV18 to TRBJ1-2, with 7 bases lining up with TRBD1. There are 13 residues in the CDR3. From germline, CDR1 is KGHSH and CDR2 LQKENI. Germline trimming cut 0 bases from V and 8 bases from J; bases unmatched to any gene: 3. The chain's CDR3 is CASSPPTGDGYTF. In DNA form, the CDR3 reads TGTGCCAGCTCACCACCTACAGGGGACGGCTACACCTTC.

In this sample, this clone turned up once. The chain is built from TRBV12-5 and TRBJ2-1, with unresolved D. The V end lost 3 bases, the J end lost 7 bases, and 4 bases lay between the germline ends. Germline assignment: CDR1 LGHNT and CDR2 FRNRAP. The CDR3 sequence is 11 residues long. DNA for the CDR3: TGTGCTAGTGGTTTTCCTAATGAGCAGTTCTTC. It is translated as CASGFPNEQFF.

The chain carries TRBV5-1 and TRBJ1-1; D perhaps matches TRBD1 (6 bases). With 1 base removed from V and 2 bases from J, the gap between germline ends came to 15 bases. The CDR3 contains 16 residues. CDR1 SGHRS and CDR2 YFSETQ come from the germline V gene. CDR3 sequence: CASSLTGLILNTEAFF. CDR3 DNA: TGCGCCAGCAGCTTGACAGGGCTAATATTAAACACTGAAGCTTTCTTT.

The J gene is TRBJ2-7, the V gene TRBV5-8, with TRBD1 matching over 7 bases. The V and J ends lost 0 bases and 3 bases, in that order; junction bases with no gene match: 3. Germline values: CDR1 SGHTS, CDR2 YDEGEE. CDR3 length: 14 residues. The CDR3 spells CASSLVGGGYEQYF. The CDR3 nucleotides are TGTGCCAGCAGCTTGGTAGGGGGCGGCTACGAGCAGTACTTC. The variable domain in full, with the rest retrieved from reference TRBV5-8 and TRBJ2-7, is EAGVTQSPTHLIKTRGQQATLRCSPISGHTSVYWYQQALGLGLQFLLWYDEGEERNRGNFPPRFSGRQFPNYSSELNVNALELEDSALYLCASSLVGGGYEQYFGPGTRLTVT.

The rearrangement joins TRBV9 to TRBJ2-1; the match to TRBD2 covers 7 bases. The CDR3 runs to 16 residues. Germline V gene lookup returns CDR1 SGDLS and CDR2 YYNGEE. Unmatched junction bases numbered 11, after V lost 4 bases and J lost 4 bases. The CDR3 bases are TGTGCCAGCAGCTCTCAAGCCGGGGGGTTTTACAATGAGCAGTTCTTC. This encodes CASSSQAGGFYNEQFF.

The genes are TRBV7-3 and TRBJ2-7, with 7 bases lining up with TRBD2. This CDR3 contains 18 residues. Germline V gives CDR1 SGHTA, CDR2 FQGTGA. V lost 2 bases to trimming and J lost 4 bases; unmatched junction nucleotides: 17. CDR3 DNA sequence: TGTGCCAGCAGCTTAGGCACTTTGCGTCTAGCGGAAAAATACGAGCAGTACTTC. The encoded protein is CASSLGTLRLAEKYEQYF. Supplemented by reference TRBV7-3 and TRBJ2-7, the full variable domain reads GAGVSQTPSNKVTEKGKYVELRCDPISGHTALYWYRQSLGQGPEFLIYFQGTGAADDSGLPNDRFFAVRPEGSVSTLKIQRTERGDSAVYLCASSLGTLRLAEKYEQYFGPGTRLTVT.

This chain links TRBV27 with TRBJ2-7, with 7 bases lining up with TRBD2. CDR3 length: 15 residues. The germline V gene encodes CDR1 MNHEY and CDR2 SMNVEV (reference sequence). V lost 4 bases to trimming and J lost 3 bases; unmatched junction nucleotides: 9. The CDR3 is CASSSGTGLLYEQYF. CDR3 DNA: TGTGCCAGCAGTTCAGGGACGGGACTACTCTACGAGCAGTACTTC.

This chain uses TRBV27 with TRBJ1-5; D gene unclear. Germline lookup yields CDR1 MNHEY and CDR2 SMNVEV (reference sequence). CDR3 length: 14 amino acids. With 2 bases removed from V and 6 bases from J, the gap between germline ends came to 11 bases. CDR3 in amino acids: CASSLGLTGQPQHF. Written as DNA, the CDR3 is TGTGCCAGCAGTTTAGGCTTAACGGGTCAGCCCCAGCATTTT.

The V and J genes are TRBV5-4 and TRBJ2-7; TRBD1 matches 8 bases. V shed 5 bases, J shed 1 base, and the junction held 11 bases outside the gene matches. Germline CDR1 reads SGHNT; CDR2 reads YYREEE (reference sequence). CDR3 length: 16 amino acids. Written as DNA, the CDR3 is TGTGCCAGCAGTAATGGAGCAGGGGGCTTTTCCTACGAGCAGTACTTC. Translating gives CASSNGAGGFSYEQYF.

The V gene is TRBV5-1, the J gene TRBJ2-5, with D possibly TRBD1 on 5 matching bases. Trimming removed 4 bases from V and 1 base from J, with 11 bases in between. This CDR3 is 14 amino acids long. Germline-derived CDR1 and CDR2 are SGHRS and YFSETQ. The CDR3 loop reads CASSRDRPQETQYF. The CDR3 DNA reads as TGCGCCAGCAGCCGCGACAGACCCCAAGAGACCCAGTACTTC.

V and J are TRBV4-1 and TRBJ2-1; no clear D gene. Trimming cost V 10 bases and J 4 bases, with 17 bases left between them. The CDR3 spans 14 residues. The V gene's germline CDR1 is MGHRA and CDR2 YSYEKL. CDR3 protein: CATSDPRTYNEQFF. The DNA of the CDR3 is TGCGCCACTTCAGACCCGCGAACATACAATGAGCAGTTCTTC.

This chain connects TRBV15 to TRBJ1-1, with unresolved D. Trimming took off 0 bases at V and 1 base at J, with 9 bases between the two ends. CDR1 and CDR2 from the germline V gene are LNHNV and YYDKDF (reference sequence). This CDR3 region has 15 residues. Here the CDR3 reads CATSRDRSENTEAFF. CDR3 nucleotides: TGTGCCACCAGCAGAGATCGGTCCGAGAACACTGAAGCTTTCTTT.

The J gene is TRBJ2-1, the V gene TRBV7-2; D unresolved. Trimming pared 1 base from V and 2 bases from J, leaving 6 bases between. Per the germline V gene, CDR1 is SGHTA and CDR2 is FQGNSA. The CDR3 consists of 14 residues. The CDR3 spells CASSLGQPYNEQFF. CDR3 bases: TGTGCCAGCAGCTTAGGGCAGCCCTACAATGAGCAGTTCTTC.

The rearrangement links TRBV4-3 to TRBJ1-2; no clear D gene. Trimming took off 1 base at V and 0 bases at J, with 12 bases between the two ends. Germline CDR1 and CDR2: LGHNA and YSLEER. The CDR3 contains 16 residues. CDR3 protein: CASSQVARNPNYGYTF. The CDR3 DNA is TGCGCCAGCAGCCAAGTTGCGAGAAACCCTAACTATGGCTACACCTTC.

This chain joins TRBV10-2 and TRBJ2-2; 9 nucleotides line up with TRBD2. The trim removed 4 bases at V and 6 bases at J, leaving 3 bases unmatched. CDR3 length: 14 amino acids. Germline V gives CDR1 WSHSY, CDR2 SAAADI. Here the CDR3 DNA reads TGCGCCAGCAGTGGAACTAGCGGGTCCGGGGAGCTGTTTTTT. Its protein product is CASSGTSGSGELFF.

This sequence joins TRBV6-1 and TRBJ2-7; D uncertain. The germline V and J ends were trimmed by 6 bases and 2 bases, with 8 bases remaining between them. This CDR3 has 12 amino acids. Germline CDR1 MNHNS, CDR2 SASEGT. For the CDR3, the DNA is TGTGCCAGCAGATGGGGTACCTACGAGCAGTACTTC. It codes for CASRWGTYEQYF.